The clone carrying this T cell receptor beta chain was counted a few times. The antigen is not known. This sample includes further DNA sequences coding for the same CDR3. The data are from a study of shared clonotypes between healthy human individuals. About the study: Each donor had three CD4 naive, three CD4 memory, two CD8 naive and one CD8 memory plate. General study findings and limits: In the sorted subsets, rarefaction showed sequencing was incomplete despite large depth.

Terminally differentiated effector memory CD45RA+ cells were excluded from the naive CD8 cells, which were CD45RO-negative and positively selected for CCR7. Trimming pared 0 bases from V and 7 bases from J, leaving 10 bases between. The CDR3 extends over 13 amino acids. Germline V gene data show CDR1 as SGDLS and CDR2 as YYNGEE. Sequencing was at deep level. In the original processing: ImmunoSEQ output lacked quality scores and full-length reads, limiting matched filtering. Some clones are missing from TCRdb's copy, which holds only in-frame ones; the method was immunoSEQ multiplex PCR. That table gives V, J and clone size, and the DNA gave D and trimming. The profile shows about 2.2 million clones, around 95% of them singletons.

The chain recombines TRBV9 with TRBJ1-2; tentative D call: TRBD1 (5 bases). This clonotype was obtained from a man younger than 30 in good health. Some clones in this sample may be carry-over from other donors' samples. Sequencing was performed on naive CD8+ T cells from PBMCs. CDR3 residues: CASSVVSGGGYTF. The CDR3 coding sequence is TGTGCCAGCAGCGTAGTGTCCGGGGGTGGCTACACCTTC.